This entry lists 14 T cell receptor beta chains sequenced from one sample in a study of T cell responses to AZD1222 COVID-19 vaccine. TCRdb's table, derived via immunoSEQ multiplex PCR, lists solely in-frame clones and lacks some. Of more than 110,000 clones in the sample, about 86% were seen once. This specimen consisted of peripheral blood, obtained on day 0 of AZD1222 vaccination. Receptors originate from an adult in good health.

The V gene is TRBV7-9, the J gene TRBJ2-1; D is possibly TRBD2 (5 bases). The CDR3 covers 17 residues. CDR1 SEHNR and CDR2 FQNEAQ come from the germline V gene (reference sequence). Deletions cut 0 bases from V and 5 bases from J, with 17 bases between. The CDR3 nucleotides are TGTGCCAGCAGCTTAGCGTTTGAGACTATGGGCCACAATGAGCAGTTCTTC. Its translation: CASSLAFETMGHNEQFF.

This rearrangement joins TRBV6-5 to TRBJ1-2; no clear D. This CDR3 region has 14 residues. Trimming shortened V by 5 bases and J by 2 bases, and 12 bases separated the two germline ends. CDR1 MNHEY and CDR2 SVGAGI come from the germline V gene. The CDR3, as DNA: TGTGCCAGCAGTCCTAGCGGGTTAAACTATGGCTACACCTTC. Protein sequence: CASSPSGLNYGYTF.

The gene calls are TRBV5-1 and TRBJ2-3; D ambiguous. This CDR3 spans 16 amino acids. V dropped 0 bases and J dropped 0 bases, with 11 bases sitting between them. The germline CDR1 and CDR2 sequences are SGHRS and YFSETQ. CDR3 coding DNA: TGCGCCAGCAGCTTGGCCGGCCGTCCTAGCACAGATACGCAGTATTTT. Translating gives CASSLAGRPSTDTQYF.

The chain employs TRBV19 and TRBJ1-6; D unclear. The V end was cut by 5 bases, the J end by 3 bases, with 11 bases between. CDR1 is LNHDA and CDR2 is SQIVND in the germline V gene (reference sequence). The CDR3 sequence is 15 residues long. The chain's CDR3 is CASSSGRDYNSPLHF. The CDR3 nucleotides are TGTGCCAGTAGTTCCGGACGGGACTATAATTCACCCCTCCACTTT. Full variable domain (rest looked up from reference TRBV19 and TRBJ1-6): DGGITQSPKYLFRKEGQNVTLSCEQNLNHDAMYWYRQDPGQGLRLIYYSQIVNDFQKGDIAEGYSVSREKKESFPLTVTSAQKNPTAFYLCASSSGRDYNSPLHFGNGTRLTVT.

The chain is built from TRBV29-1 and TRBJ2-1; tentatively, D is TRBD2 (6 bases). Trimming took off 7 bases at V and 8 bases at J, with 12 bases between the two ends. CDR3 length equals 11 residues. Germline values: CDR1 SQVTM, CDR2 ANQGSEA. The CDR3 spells CSAGTDDEQFF. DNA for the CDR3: TGCAGCGCCGGGACTGACGATGAGCAGTTCTTC.

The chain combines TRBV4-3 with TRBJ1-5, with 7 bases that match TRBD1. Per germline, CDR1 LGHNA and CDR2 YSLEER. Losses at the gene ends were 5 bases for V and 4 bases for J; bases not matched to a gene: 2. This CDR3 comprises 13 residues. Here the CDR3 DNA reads TGCGCCAGCAGCGACAGGGAGAATCAGCCCCAGCATTTT. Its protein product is CASSDRENQPQHF.

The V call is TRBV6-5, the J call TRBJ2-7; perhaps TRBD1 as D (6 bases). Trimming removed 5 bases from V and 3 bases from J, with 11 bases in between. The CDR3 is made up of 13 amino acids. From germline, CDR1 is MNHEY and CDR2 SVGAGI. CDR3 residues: CASSLGGLYEQYF. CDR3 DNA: TGTGCCAGCAGTCTTGGGGGCCTCTACGAGCAGTACTTC.

Here the CDR3 DNA reads TGTGCCACCAGCAGAGCACTAGCGGGAGGCCACTACGAGCAGTACTTC. Its protein product is CATSRALAGGHYEQYF. The rearrangement uses TRBV15 and TRBJ2-7; 12 bases align to TRBD2. V dropped 1 base and J dropped 3; count of bases not matched to a gene: 4. Germline-derived CDR1 and CDR2 are LNHNV and YYDKDF (reference sequence). The CDR3 loop spans 16 amino acids.

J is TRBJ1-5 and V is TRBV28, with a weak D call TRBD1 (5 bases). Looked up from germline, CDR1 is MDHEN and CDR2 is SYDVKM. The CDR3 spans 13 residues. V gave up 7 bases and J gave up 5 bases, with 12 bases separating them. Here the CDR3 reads CASINGGDQPQHF. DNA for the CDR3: TGTGCCAGCATCAACGGGGGAGATCAGCCCCAGCATTTT.

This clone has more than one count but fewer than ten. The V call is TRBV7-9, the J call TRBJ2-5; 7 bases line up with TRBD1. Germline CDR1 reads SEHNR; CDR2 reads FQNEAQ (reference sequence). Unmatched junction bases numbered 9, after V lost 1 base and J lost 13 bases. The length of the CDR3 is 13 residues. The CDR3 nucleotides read TGTGCCAGCAGCTTAGGATCCGGGACAGACATGTACTTC. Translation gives CASSLGSGTDMYF.

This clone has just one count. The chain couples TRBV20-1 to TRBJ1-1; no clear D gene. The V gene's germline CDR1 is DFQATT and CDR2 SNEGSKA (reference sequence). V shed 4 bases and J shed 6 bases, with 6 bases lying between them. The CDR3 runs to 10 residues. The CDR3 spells CSAKSSEAFF. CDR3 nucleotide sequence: TGCAGTGCTAAGTCTTCTGAAGCTTTCTTT.

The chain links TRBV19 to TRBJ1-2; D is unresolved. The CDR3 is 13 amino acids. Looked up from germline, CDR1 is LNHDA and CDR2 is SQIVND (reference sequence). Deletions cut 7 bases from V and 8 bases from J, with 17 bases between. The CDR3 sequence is CASKARGSFGYTF. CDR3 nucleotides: TGTGCCAGTAAGGCTCGGGGTAGCTTCGGCTACACCTTC.

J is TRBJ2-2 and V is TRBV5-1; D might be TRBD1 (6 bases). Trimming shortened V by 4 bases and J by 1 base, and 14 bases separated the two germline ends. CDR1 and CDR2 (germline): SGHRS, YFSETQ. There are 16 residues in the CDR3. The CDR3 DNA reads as TGCGCCAGCAGCAACCCAGGGGAAGGGAACACCGGGGAGCTGTTTTTT. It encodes CASSNPGEGNTGELFF.

The CDR3 protein is CASSRLQGPLYEQYF. The CDR3 nucleotides read TGTGCCAGCAGCCGACTACAGGGTCCCCTCTACGAGCAGTACTTC. The rearrangement joins TRBV14 to TRBJ2-7; tentative D call: TRBD1 (6 bases). The V end lost 4 bases, the J end lost 3 bases, and 16 bases lay between the germline ends. This CDR3 is built from 15 residues. Germline V gives CDR1 SGHDN, CDR2 FVKESK. The whole variable domain, remainder taken from reference TRBV14 and TRBJ2-7, is EAGVTQFPSHSVIEKGQTVTLRCDPISGHDNLYWYRRVMGKEIKFLLHFVKESKQDESGMPNNRFLAERTGGTYSTLKVQPAELEDSGVYFCASSRLQGPLYEQYFGPGTRLTVT.